Each of the 5 T cell receptor beta chains below was sequenced from the same sample in a study of T cells in Graves' hyperthyroidism and ophthalmopathy. Template material for amplifying TCR beta CDR3 regions consisted of RNA transcripts. HTBI primers were the set used in a first-round RT-PCR of the TCR CDR3. TCRdb reprocessed the multiplex PCR reads via MiXCR and lists one record per CDR3 protein. This table has over 450,000 distinct CDR3 sequences, 13% to 15% appearing once. The sequenced sample consisted of blood. The source is a young woman with Graves' hyperthyroidism.

The CDR3: CASSFYGGSTFREAFF. CDR3 sequence (DNA): TGTGCCAGCAGCTTTTATGGGGGCTCGACTTTCCGTGAAGCTTTCTTT. The V gene is TRBV11-3, the J gene TRBJ1-1, with D possibly TRBD1 on 6 matching bases. Germline V gene lookup returns CDR1 SGHNT and CDR2 YENEEA. V was clipped by 3 bases and J by 7 bases, with 21 bases between them. This CDR3 is 16 amino acids long. The entire variable domain, with the rest obtained from reference TRBV11-3 and TRBJ1-1, is as follows: EAGVVQSPRYKIIEKKQPVAFWCNPISGHNTLYWYLQNLGQGPELLIRYENEEAVDDSQLPKDRFSAERLKGVDSTLKIQPAELGDSAVYLCASSFYGGSTFREAFFGQGTRLTVV.

V and J are TRBV14 and TRBJ1-3; no firm D call. Germline CDR1 is SGHDN and CDR2 is FVKESK. CDR3 length: 17 residues. Trimming took 3 bases from V and 0 from J, leaving 15 bases between them. CDR3 DNA sequence: TGTGCCAGCAGCCATTCGTCTGAGGCGCTCTCTGGAAACACCATATATTTT. Translating it yields CASSHSSEALSGNTIYF.

About this clonotype itself: A much larger clone differs by one base, so this may be a read error. The chain carries TRBV12-3 or TRBV12-4 and TRBJ2-7; D might be TRBD2 (5 bases). V was trimmed by 6 bases and J by 0 bases, leaving 12 bases between them. This CDR3 spans 14 amino acids. As DNA, the CDR3 is TGTGCCAGCAGCCCAGCGGAAATCTCCTACGAGCAGTACTTC. It specifies CASSPAEISYEQYF.

The chain joins TRBV9 to TRBJ2-1; TRBD2 matches 7 bases. CDR3 length: 17 residues. The germline V gene has CDR1 SGDLS and CDR2 YYNGEE. Trimming at V came to 6 bases and at J to 0 bases, leaving 12 bases not matched to a gene. In DNA form, the CDR3 reads TGTGCCAGCACTTCAAGTCCTGCGGGAGTCTCCTACAATGAGCAGTTCTTC. Translated: CASTSSPAGVSYNEQFF.

This clonotype was detected ten times or more. This chain links TRBV10-1 with TRBJ2-7; D remains ambiguous. Germline CDR1 WNHNN, CDR2 SYGVQD (reference sequence). V was clipped by 7 bases and J by 3 bases, with 16 bases between them. The CDR3 extends over 14 amino acids. The CDR3 is CASNLRTEIYEQYV. CDR3 sequence (DNA): TGCGCCAGCAATCTCAGAACCGAAATCTACGAGCAGTACGTC.